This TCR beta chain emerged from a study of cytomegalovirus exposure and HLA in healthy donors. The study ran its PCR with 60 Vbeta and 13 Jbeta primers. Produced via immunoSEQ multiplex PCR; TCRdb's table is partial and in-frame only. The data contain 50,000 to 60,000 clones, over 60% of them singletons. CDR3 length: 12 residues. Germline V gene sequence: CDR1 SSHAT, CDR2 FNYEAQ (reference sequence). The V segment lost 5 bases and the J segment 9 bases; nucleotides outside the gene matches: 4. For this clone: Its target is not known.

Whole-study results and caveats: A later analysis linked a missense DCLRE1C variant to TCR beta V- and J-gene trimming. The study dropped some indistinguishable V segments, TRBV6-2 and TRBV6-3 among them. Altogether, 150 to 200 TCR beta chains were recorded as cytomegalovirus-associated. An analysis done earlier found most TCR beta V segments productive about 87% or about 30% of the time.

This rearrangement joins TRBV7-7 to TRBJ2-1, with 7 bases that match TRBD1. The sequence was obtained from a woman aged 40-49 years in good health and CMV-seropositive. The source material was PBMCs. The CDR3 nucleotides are TGTGCCAGCAGCCCACAGGGGATTGAGCAGTTCTTC. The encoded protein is CASSPQGIEQFF.